This TCR beta chain is drawn from a study of molecular identifiers for immune sequencing clone quantification. TCRdb reprocessed the PCR reads via MiXCR and lists one record per CDR3 protein. In the table there are approximately 590,000 distinct CDR3 sequences, about 25% of which are singletons. The receptor's source is a human donor in good health. Some libraries in this study had Jurkat cell RNA spiked in. Sequenced material: naive CD8+ T cells from blood, with Jurkat cell RNA spiked in. Subset given: FACS-sorted CD8+CD4-CCR7+CD45RA+ naive T cells.

As DNA, the CDR3 is TGTGCCAGCAGCTACGGACAGGGGGCTTCTGGGATTGAAGCTTTCTTT. It encodes CASSYGQGASGIEAFF. The rearrangement joins TRBV5-8 to TRBJ1-1; TRBD1 matches at 11 bases. J gave up 7 bases and V 3 bases, and 11 bases lay outside the gene matches. The germline gives CDR1 SGHTS, CDR2 YDEGEE. The CDR3 is 16 amino acids. The complete variable domain, with remaining parts taken from reference TRBV5-8 and TRBJ1-1, reads EAGVTQSPTHLIKTRGQQATLRCSPISGHTSVYWYQQALGLGLQFLLWYDEGEERNRGNFPPRFSGRQFPNYSSELNVNALELEDSALYLCASSYGQGASGIEAFFGQGTRLTVV.